The text below deals with one T cell receptor beta chain. Its antigen is unidentified. Regarding time point: late sampling 161 to 241 days after vaccination in three convalescent patients. The treatment was: roughly ten-day PBMC culture with coronavirus spike peptide pools or control peptides (ViraFEST assay). Cultures of PBMCs, over 1.5 million per well, were set up with around 9.7 IU/ml IL-2 and around 9.7 ug/ml peptide pools. Germline V CDR1 and CDR2: DFQATT, SNEGSKA (reference sequence). Trimming took 0 bases from V and 1 from J, leaving 6 bases between them. There are 13 residues in the CDR3. The data were taken from a study of vaccination and CD4 T cells after COVID-19. Across the study: Each convalescent patient was PCR positive for SARS-CoV-2 on nasal swab; roughly nine cases were mild and one severe.

Cultured CD4+ T cell DNA underwent sequencing with the Oncomine TCR Beta short-read assay. One entry per CDR3 protein results from TCRdb running MiXCR on the PCR reads. The table lists 20,000 to 25,000 distinct CDR3 sequences, roughly 50% of them singletons. This TCR derives from a human donor who had recovered from COVID-19. The specimen was CD4+ T cells from blood, cultured in vitro, collected about 7 months after SARS-CoV-2 vaccination. This chain connects TRBV20-1 to TRBJ1-1; D ambiguous. The DNA of the CDR3 is TGCAGTGCTAGAGATCTGGGGAACACTGAAGCTTTCTTT. Translated, it gives CSARDLGNTEAFF.